The TCR beta chain under discussion was sequenced for a study of cytomegalovirus exposure and HLA in healthy donors. Use of 60 Vbeta and 13 Jbeta primers characterized the PCR. Produced via immunoSEQ multiplex PCR; TCRdb's table is partial and in-frame only. The sample yields about 160,000 clones, about four fifths seen once. The material sequenced was PBMCs. This clonotype was sampled from a man between 50 and 59 years old in good health and CMV-seropositive.

CDR3 loop: CASSLDTGQPQHF. The CDR3 nucleotides are TGTGCCAGCAGCTTAGATACAGGGCAGCCCCAGCATTTT. This chain links TRBV11-2 with TRBJ1-5; maybe TRBD1 (6 bases). The V gene's germline CDR1 is SGHAT and CDR2 FQNNGV. Trimming took off 0 bases at V and 7 bases at J, with 7 bases between the two ends. The CDR3 is 13 residues long.